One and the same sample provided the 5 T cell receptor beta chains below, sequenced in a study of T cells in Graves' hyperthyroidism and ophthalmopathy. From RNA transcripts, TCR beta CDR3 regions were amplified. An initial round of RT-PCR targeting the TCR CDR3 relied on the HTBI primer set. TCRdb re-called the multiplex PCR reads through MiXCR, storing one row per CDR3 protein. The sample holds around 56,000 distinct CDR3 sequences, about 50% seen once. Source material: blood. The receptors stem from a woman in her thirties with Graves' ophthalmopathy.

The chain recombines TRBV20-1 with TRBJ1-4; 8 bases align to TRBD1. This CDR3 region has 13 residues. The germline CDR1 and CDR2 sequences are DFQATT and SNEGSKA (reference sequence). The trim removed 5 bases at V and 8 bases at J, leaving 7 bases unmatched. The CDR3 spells CSASWTGREKLFF. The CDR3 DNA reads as TGCAGTGCTTCTTGGACAGGGAGGGAAAAACTGTTTTTT.

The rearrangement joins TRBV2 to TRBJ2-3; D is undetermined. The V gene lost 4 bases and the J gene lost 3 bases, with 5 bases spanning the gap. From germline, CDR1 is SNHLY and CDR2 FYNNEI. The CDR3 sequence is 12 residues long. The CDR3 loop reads CASSARTDTQYF. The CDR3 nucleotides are TGTGCCAGCAGTGCGAGGACAGATACGCAGTATTTT.

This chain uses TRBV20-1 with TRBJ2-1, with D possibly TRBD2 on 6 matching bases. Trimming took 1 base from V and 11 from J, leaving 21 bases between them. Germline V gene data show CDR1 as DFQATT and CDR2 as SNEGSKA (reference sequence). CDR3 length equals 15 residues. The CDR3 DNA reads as TGCAGTGCTAGAGTCGGGGGAGCGACGCGGGATAAGCAGTTCTTC. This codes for CSARVGGATRDKQFF.

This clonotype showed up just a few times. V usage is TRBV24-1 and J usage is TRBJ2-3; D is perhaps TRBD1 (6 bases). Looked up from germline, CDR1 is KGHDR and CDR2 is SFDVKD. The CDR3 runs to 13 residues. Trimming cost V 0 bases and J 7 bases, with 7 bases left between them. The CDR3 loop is CATSDLGGNTQYF. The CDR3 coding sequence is TGTGCCACCAGTGATTTGGGGGGCAATACGCAGTATTTT.

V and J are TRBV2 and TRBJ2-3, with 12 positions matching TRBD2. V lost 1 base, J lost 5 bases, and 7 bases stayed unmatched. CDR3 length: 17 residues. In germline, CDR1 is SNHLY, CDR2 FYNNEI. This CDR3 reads CASSEVPSGRAQDTQYF. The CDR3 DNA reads TGTGCCAGCAGTGAAGTGCCTAGCGGGAGGGCCCAAGATACGCAGTATTTT.